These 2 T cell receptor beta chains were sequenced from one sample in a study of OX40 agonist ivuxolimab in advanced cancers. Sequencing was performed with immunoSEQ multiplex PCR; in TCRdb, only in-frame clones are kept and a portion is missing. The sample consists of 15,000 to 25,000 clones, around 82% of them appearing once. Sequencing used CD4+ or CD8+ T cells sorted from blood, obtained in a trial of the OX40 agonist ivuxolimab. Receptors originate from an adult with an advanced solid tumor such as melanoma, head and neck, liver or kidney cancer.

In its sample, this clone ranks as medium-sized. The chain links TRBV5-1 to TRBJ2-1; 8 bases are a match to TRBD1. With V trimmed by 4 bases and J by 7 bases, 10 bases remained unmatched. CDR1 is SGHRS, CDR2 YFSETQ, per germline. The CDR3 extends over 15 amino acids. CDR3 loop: CASSEAPRGPNEQFF. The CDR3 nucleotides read TGCGCCAGCAGCGAGGCTCCCAGGGGGCCTAATGAGCAGTTCTTC.

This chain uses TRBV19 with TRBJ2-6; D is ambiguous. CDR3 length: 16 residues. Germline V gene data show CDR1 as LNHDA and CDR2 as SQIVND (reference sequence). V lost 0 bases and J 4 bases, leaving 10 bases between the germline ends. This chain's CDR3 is CASSIEGTTGANVLTF. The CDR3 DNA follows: TGTGCCAGTAGTATAGAGGGCACCACCGGGGCCAACGTCCTGACTTTC. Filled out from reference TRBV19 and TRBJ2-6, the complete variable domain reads DGGITQSPKYLFRKEGQNVTLSCEQNLNHDAMYWYRQDPGQGLRLIYYSQIVNDFQKGDIAEGYSVSREKKESFPLTVTSAQKNPTAFYLCASSIEGTTGANVLTFGAGSRLTVL.